This passage covers 8 T cell receptor beta chains from one sample sequenced in a study of blood T cell repertoires in COVID-19. Generated by immunoSEQ multiplex PCR, the TCRdb table keeps only in-frame clones and is missing some. There are around 270,000 clones in the sample; around 90% occur only once, and approximately 5.3% lies in the top ten. The sequencing sample was made of peripheral blood. The receptors originated from a woman aged 60 to 75 with COVID-19, enrolled during active disease.

The rearrangement uses TRBV19 and TRBJ2-3; TRBD2 matches 9 bases. Germline V gives CDR1 LNHDA, CDR2 SQIVND (reference sequence). The CDR3 runs to 17 residues. V lost 5 bases to trimming and J lost 8 bases; unmatched junction nucleotides: 17. The CDR3 nucleotides are TGTGCCAGTAGTCCCTCGGGGGCGGGAGGGCCGGCAGGTACGCAGTATTTT. This translates into CASSPSGAGGPAGTQYF.

The V and J genes are TRBV5-1 and TRBJ1-4; TRBD1 might be the D (6 bases). The CDR3 loop spans 14 amino acids. Trimming cost V 0 bases and J 8 bases, with 11 bases left between them. Germline V lookup: CDR1 SGHRS, CDR2 YFSETQ. The CDR3 here is CASSLGGGREKLFF. Here the CDR3 DNA reads TGCGCCAGCAGCTTGGGAGGGGGTCGGGAAAAACTGTTTTTT.

This sequence joins TRBV28 and TRBJ2-1, with D possibly matching TRBD1 (6 bases). V lost 6 bases and J lost 0, with 15 bases in between. The germline V gene has CDR1 MDHEN and CDR2 SYDVKM. CDR3 size: 16 residues. In DNA, the CDR3 is TGTGCCAGCAGCTCGAACCTAGGGGGCTCCTACAATGAGCAGTTCTTC. Amino acids: CASSSNLGGSYNEQFF.

The chain is built from TRBV6-5 and TRBJ1-5, with 9 bases identical to TRBD1. Germline V CDR1 and CDR2: MNHEY, SVGAGI. With V trimmed by 6 bases and J by 6 bases, 6 bases remained unmatched. This CDR3 comprises 14 residues. As DNA, the CDR3 is TGTGCCAGCAGGGGACGACAGGGGGGTCAGCCCCAGCATTTT. This translates into CASRGRQGGQPQHF.

In its sample, this clone was seen a few times. V and J are TRBV29-1 and TRBJ1-1, with a possible D match to TRBD1 (5 bases). The ends were cut back, 5 bases at V and 1 base at J, with 8 bases in the middle. Looked up from germline, CDR1 is SQVTM and CDR2 is ANQGSEA. This CDR3 contains 12 residues. The chain's CDR3 is CSVPGGNTEAFF. The CDR3 DNA follows: TGCAGCGTTCCCGGGGGGAACACTGAAGCTTTCTTT.

The V gene is TRBV2, the J gene TRBJ1-1, with 9 bases aligning to TRBD1. Germline CDR1 SNHLY, CDR2 FYNNEI. J lost 4 bases, V lost 6 bases, and 15 bases had no gene match. The CDR3 spans 17 residues. DNA for the CDR3: TGTGCCAGCAGGGGACAGGGAAGGAGGTTTCGAAGCACTGAAGCTTTCTTT. Translation: CASRGQGRRFRSTEAFF.

This chain joins TRBV27 and TRBJ1-6, with a tentative D call TRBD1 (5 bases). CDR1 and CDR2 (germline): MNHEY, SMNVEV (reference sequence). The CDR3 consists of 12 residues. The V end lost 7 bases, the J end lost 9 bases, and 10 bases lay between the germline ends. CDR3 loop: CASNSGFSPLHF. The CDR3 bases are TGTGCCAGCAACTCAGGGTTTTCACCCCTCCACTTT.

This clone was seen at least ten times. This chain links TRBV27 with TRBJ2-7, with 13 bases aligning to TRBD2. The CDR3 consists of 14 residues. Germline V gene sequence: CDR1 MNHEY, CDR2 SMNVEV (reference sequence). With 7 bases clipped from V and 6 bases from J, the junction kept 6 bases outside the gene matches. CDR3 coding DNA: TGTGCCAGCACCAGGGGGACTAGCGGGACCGAGCAGTACTTC. Protein: CASTRGTSGTEQYF.